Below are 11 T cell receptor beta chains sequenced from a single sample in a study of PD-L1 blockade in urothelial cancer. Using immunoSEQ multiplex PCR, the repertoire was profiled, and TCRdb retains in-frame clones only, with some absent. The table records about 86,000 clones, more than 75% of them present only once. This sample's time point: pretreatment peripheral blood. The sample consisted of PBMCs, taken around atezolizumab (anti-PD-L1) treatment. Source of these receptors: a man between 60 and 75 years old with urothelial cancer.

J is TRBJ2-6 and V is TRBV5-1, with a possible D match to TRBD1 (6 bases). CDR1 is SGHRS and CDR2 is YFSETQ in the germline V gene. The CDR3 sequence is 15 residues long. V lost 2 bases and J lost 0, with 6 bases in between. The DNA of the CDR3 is TGCGCCAGCAGCTTACAGGGCTCTGGGGCCAACGTCCTGACTTTC. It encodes CASSLQGSGANVLTF.

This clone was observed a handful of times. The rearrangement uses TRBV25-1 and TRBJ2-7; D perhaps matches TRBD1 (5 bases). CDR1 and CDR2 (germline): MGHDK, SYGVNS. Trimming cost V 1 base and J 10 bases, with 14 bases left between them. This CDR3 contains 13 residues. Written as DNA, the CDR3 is TGTGCCAGCAGTGAATGGGCGTTGGGGCTTCAGTACTTC. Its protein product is CASSEWALGLQYF.

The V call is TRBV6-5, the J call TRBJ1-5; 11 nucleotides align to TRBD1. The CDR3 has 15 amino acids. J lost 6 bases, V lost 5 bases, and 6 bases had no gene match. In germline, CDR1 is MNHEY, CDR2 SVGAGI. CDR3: CASSPDRGRVQPQHF. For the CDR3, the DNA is TGTGCCAGCAGTCCGGACAGGGGGCGCGTTCAGCCCCAGCATTTT.

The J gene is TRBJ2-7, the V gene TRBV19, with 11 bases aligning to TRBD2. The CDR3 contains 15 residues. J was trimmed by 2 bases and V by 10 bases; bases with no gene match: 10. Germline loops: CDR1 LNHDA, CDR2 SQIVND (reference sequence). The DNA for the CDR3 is TGTGCCACCCCCCCGGGGACTAGCGGTCCCTACGAGCAGTACTTC. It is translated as CATPPGTSGPYEQYF.

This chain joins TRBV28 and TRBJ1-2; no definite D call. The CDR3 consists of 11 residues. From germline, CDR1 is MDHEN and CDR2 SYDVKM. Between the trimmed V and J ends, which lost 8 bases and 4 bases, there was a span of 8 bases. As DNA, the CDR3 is TGTGCCAGCTCTTCTCCCTATGGCTACACCTTC. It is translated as CASSSPYGYTF.

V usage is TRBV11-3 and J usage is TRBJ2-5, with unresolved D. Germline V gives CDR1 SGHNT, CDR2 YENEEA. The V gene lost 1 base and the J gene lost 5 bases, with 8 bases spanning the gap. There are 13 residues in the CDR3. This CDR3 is CASSLVARETQYF. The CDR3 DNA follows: TGTGCCAGCAGCTTAGTCGCCCGGGAGACCCAGTACTTC.

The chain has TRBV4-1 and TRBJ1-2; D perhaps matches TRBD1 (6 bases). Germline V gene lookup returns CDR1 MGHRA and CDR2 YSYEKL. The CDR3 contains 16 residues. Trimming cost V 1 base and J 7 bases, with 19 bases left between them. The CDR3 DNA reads TGCGCCAGCAGCCAAGGGTGGGCCAGGGGCCCCCTTGGCTACACCTTC. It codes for CASSQGWARGPLGYTF.

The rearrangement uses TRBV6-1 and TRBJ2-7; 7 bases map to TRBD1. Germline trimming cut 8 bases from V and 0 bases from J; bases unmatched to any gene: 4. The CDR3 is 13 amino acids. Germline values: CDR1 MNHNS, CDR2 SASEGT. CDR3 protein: CASERDSSYEQYF. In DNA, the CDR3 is TGTGCCAGCGAACGGGACAGCTCCTACGAGCAGTACTTC.

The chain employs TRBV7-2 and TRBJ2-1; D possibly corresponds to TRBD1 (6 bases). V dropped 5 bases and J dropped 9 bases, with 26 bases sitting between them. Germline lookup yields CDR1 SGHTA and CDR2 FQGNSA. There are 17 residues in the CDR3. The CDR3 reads CASSQRQVPFYNSEQFF. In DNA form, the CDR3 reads TGTGCCAGCAGCCAACGACAGGTCCCCTTTTACAATAGTGAGCAGTTCTTC.

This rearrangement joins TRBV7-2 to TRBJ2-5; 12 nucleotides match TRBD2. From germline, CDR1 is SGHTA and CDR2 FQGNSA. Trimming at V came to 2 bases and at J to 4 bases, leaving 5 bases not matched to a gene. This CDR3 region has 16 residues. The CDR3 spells CASSLNLAGGLETQYF. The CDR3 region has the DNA TGTGCCAGCAGCTTAAACCTAGCGGGGGGGCTAGAGACCCAGTACTTC.

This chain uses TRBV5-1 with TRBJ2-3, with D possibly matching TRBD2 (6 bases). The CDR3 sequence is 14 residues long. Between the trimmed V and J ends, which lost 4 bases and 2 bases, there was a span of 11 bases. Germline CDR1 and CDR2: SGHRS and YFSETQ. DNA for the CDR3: TGCGCCAGCAGCGAGACTAGAGACACAGATACGCAGTATTTT. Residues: CASSETRDTDTQYF.